These T cell receptor beta chains were read from a single sample in a study of cytomegalovirus exposure and HLA in healthy donors. Produced via immunoSEQ multiplex PCR; TCRdb's table is partial and in-frame only. The sample carries 100,000 or so clones, 70% to 85% recorded once. Material for sequencing was PBMCs. The receptors shown here come from a woman between 40 and 50 years old in good health and CMV-seronegative. CDR3s leave out the opening cysteine and the closing phenylalanine or tryptophan. The order of the fields is V gene, J gene, D gene, CDR3 protein. The D gene is left open where the match is weak.

>TRBV2|TRBJ2-2|TRBD1
ASRDRGPGELF
>TRBV5-1|TRBJ1-1|NA
ASSWGGRKNTEAF
>TRBV15|TRBJ2-5|NA
ATSRSRPGGEETQY
>TRBV4-1|TRBJ1-5|NA
ASSQGGDSNQPQH
>TRBV30|TRBJ2-1|NA
AWSGQGGYNEQF
>TRBV5-1|TRBJ1-2|NA
ASSFRTPREYGYT
>TRBV11-2|TRBJ2-7|TRBD1
ASSLRDRKTYEQY
>TRBV11-2|TRBJ1-6|TRBD1
ASSTGTGGDSPLH
>TRBV27|TRBJ1-4|NA
ASSSPGEKLF
>TRBV28|TRBJ2-7|TRBD1
ASSLKDRGTKQY
>TRBV19|TRBJ1-2|NA
ASSQGEDYGYT
>TRBV7-2|TRBJ2-5|NA
ASSLETRGTQY
>TRBV4-2|TRBJ1-4|NA
ASSQQGGTNEKLF
>TRBV7-2|TRBJ1-2|NA
ASSLRGRAEDDYGYT
>TRBV19|TRBJ2-2|TRBD1
ASSIVFGTGDPNTGELF
>TRBV20-1|TRBJ2-7|NA
SAATRYEQY
>TRBV7-2|TRBJ2-5|NA
ASSFRLPGGETQY
>TRBV4-3|TRBJ2-7|TRBD2
ASSQEAVGLASEQY
>TRBV18|TRBJ1-5|TRBD1
ASSPGTGVNQPQH
>TRBV7-2|TRBJ2-1|TRBD1
ASSQGTVNEQF
>TRBV5-1|TRBJ1-6|TRBD1
ASSPQGWDSPLH
>TRBV9|TRBJ1-1|NA
ASSQQGDTEAF